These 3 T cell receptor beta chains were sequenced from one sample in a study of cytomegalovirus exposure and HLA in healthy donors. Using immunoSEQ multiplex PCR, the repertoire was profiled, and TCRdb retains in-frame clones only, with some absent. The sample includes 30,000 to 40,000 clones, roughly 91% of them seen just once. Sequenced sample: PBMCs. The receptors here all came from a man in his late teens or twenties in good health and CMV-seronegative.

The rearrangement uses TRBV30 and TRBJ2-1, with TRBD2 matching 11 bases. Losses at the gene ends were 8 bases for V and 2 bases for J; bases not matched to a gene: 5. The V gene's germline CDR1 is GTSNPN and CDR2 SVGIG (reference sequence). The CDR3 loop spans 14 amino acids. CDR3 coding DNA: TGTGCCAGGGTGACTAGCGGGGCCTACAATGAGCAGTTCTTC. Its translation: CARVTSGAYNEQFF. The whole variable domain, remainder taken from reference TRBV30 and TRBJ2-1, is SQTIHQWPATLVQPVGSPLSLECTVEGTSNPNLYWYRQAAGRGLQLLFYSVGIGQISSEVPQNLSASRPQDRQFILSSKKLLLSDSGFYLCARVTSGAYNEQFFGPGTRLTVL.

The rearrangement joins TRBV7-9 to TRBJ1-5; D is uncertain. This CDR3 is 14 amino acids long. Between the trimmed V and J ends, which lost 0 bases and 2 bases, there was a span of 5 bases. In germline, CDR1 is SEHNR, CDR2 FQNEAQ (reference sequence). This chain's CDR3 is CASSLAGGNQPQHF. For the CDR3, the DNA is TGTGCCAGCAGCTTAGCAGGAGGCAATCAGCCCCAGCATTTT.

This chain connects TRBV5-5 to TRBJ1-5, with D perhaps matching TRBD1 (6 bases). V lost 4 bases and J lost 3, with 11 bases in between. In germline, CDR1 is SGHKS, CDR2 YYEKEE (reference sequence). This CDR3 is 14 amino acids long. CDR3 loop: CASSPGTLNQPQHF. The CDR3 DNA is TGTGCCAGCAGCCCAGGGACACTCAATCAGCCCCAGCATTTT. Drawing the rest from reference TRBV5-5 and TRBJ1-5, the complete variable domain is DAGVTQSPTHLIKTRGQQVTLRCSPISGHKSVSWYQQVLGQGPQFIFQYYEKEERGRGNFPDRFSARQFPNYSSELNVNALLLGDSALYLCASSPGTLNQPQHFGDGTRLSIL.